This T cell receptor (beta chain) was profiled in a study of PD-1 blockade in classical Hodgkin lymphoma. The CDR3 loop spans 18 amino acids. Germline V gene sequence: CDR1 SGHDT, CDR2 YYEEEE. V was trimmed by 1 base and J by 4 bases, leaving 18 bases between them. The time point: cycle 4 day 1 (C4D1), after 6 weeks of nivolumab. Each patient relapsed following autologous stem cell transplantation, and prior brentuximab vedotin exposure differed. Clones were sequenced by immunoSEQ multiplex PCR, and TCRdb holds only the in-frame ones, with some missing. The repertoire has around 60,000 clones, about 89% of them found once; the top ten carry under 13%.

The chain combines TRBV5-6 with TRBJ1-6; a weak D match, TRBD1 (6 bases). This receptor was identified in a human donor with classical Hodgkin lymphoma. The sequencing used peripheral blood mononuclear cells (PBMCs), collected before the fourth cycle of nivolumab. In nucleotides, the CDR3 is TGTGCCAGCAGCTTGTTTGTCAGGGGCGGAGGTTATAATTCACCCCTCCACTTT. As protein: CASSLFVRGGGYNSPLHF.